This T cell receptor (beta chain) was sequenced for a study of T cells in Graves' hyperthyroidism and ophthalmopathy. This clonotype was observed at least ten times. Authors of the study amplified TCR beta CDR3 regions from RNA transcripts. TCR CDR3 underwent first-round RT-PCR with the HTBI primer set. TCRdb reanalysed the multiplex PCR reads using MiXCR and keeps one entry per CDR3 protein. This table has a few hundred thousand distinct CDR3 sequences, around 19% appearing once. Germline CDR1 MNHEY, CDR2 SMNVEV (reference sequence). After removal of 5 bases from V and 5 bases from J, the junction contained 6 bases not matched to a gene. This CDR3 is built from 15 residues.

This rearrangement joins TRBV27 to TRBJ2-1; 10 nucleotides agree with TRBD1. The sequence was obtained from a man in his forties with Graves' hyperthyroidism. The sample was blood. The chain's CDR3 is CASSPWTGGDNEQFF. CDR3 in DNA: TGTGCCAGCAGTCCCTGGACAGGGGGGGACAATGAGCAGTTCTTC.